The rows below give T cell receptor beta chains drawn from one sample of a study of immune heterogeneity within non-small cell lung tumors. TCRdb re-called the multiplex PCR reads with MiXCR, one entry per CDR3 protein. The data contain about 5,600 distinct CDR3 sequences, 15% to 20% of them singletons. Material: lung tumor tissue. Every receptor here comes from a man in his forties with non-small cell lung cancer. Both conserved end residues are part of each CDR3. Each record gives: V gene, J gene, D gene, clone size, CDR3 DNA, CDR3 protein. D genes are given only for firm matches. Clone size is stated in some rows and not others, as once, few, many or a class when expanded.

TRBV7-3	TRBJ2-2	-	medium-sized	TGTGCCAGCAGCTTAGGGGGGCGATCTGGCACCGGGGAGCTGTTTTTT	CASSLGGRSGTGELFF
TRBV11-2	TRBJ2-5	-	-	TGTGCCAGCAGCTTAGGCGGAAAAGAGACCCAGTACTTC	CASSLGGKETQYF
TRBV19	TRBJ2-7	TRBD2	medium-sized	TGTGCCACCTCTACTAGCGGGAGCTCCTACGAGCAGTACTTC	CATSTSGSSYEQYF
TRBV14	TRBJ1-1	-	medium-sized	TGTGCCAGCAGCCCTTTTGGGAGCAGAGAAGCTTTCTTT	CASSPFGSREAFF
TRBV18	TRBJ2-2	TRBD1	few	TGTGCCAGCTCACCACTGAACAGGGGGAACACCGGGGAGCTGTTTTTT	CASSPLNRGNTGELFF
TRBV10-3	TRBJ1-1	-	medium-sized	TGTGCCATCAGTCGTCTAGGGGGAGGGAACACTGAAGCTTTCTTT	CAISRLGGGNTEAFF
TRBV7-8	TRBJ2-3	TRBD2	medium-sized	TGTGCCAGCAGCTTAAGGGCTAGCGGATCCACAGATACGCAGTATTTT	CASSLRASGSTDTQYF
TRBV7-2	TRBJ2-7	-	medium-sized	TGTGCCAGCAGGGACGTTTTCTCCTACGAGCAGTACTTC	CASRDVFSYEQYF
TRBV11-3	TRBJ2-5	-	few	TGTGCCAGCAGCTTAGGGGTCGGTGGGAGACAAGAGACCCAGTACTTC	CASSLGVGGRQETQYF
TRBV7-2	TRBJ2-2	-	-	TGTAACAGCAGCCCTGGAAGGTCCACCGGGGAGCTGTTTTTT	CNSSPGRSTGELFF
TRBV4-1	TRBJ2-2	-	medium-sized	TGCGCCAGCAGCCAAGAAAGCACAGACACCGGGGAGCTGTTTTTT	CASSQESTDTGELFF
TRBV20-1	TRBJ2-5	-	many	TGCAGTGCTACCCGACCTGACAGTGGCCAAGAGACCCAGTACTTC	CSATRPDSGQETQYF
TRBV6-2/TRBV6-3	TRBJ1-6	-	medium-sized	TGTGCCAGCAGTTACTCGGGTTCACCCCTCCACTTT	CASSYSGSPLHF
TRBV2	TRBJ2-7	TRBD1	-	TGTGCCAGCGTTAGGGGGCCTTCCTACGAGCAGTACTTC	CASVRGPSYEQYF
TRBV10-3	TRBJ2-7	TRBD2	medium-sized	TGTGCCATCAGTGAGACTAGCGGGAGGTACTACGAGCAGTACTTC	CAISETSGRYYEQYF
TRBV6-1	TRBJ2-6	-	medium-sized	TGTGCCAGCAGCGCCGGGTTCACAGCCTCTGGGGCCAACGTCCTGACTTTC	CASSAGFTASGANVLTF
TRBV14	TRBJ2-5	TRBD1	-	TGTGCCGGCAGCCAGGACAGGGCGGGCCAAGAGACCCAGTACTTC	CAGSQDRAGQETQYF
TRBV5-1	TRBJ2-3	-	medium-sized	TGCGCCAGCAGCTTGGATGACGGGGATACGCAGTATTTT	CASSLDDGDTQYF
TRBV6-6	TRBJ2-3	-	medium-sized	TGTGCCAGCAGTTACTCGCCTTTCACAGATACGCAGTATTTT	CASSYSPFTDTQYF
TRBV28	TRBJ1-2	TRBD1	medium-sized	TGTGCCAGCAGTTCTACAGGGGGTGTTGGCTACACCTTC	CASSSTGGVGYTF
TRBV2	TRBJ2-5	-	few	TGTGCCAGCAGTGTGGTTTTAGGAGGATTACTGGAGACCCAGTACTTC	CASSVVLGGLLETQYF
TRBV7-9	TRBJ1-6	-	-	TGTGCCAGCAGCTTAGCGCAGGGAAGGGATAATTCACCCCTCCACTTT	CASSLAQGRDNSPLHF
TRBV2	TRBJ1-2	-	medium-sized	TGTGCCAGCAGTGAGATTACCCCTTCCGGGCTTCCTAACTATGGCTACACCTTC	CASSEITPSGLPNYGYTF
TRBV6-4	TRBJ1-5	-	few	TGTGCCAGCAGTGAAGGGAGTAATCAGCCCCAGCATTTT	CASSEGSNQPQHF
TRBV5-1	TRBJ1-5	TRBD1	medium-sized	TGCGCCAGCAGCTTACAGGGGGAACGGCCCCAGCATTTT	CASSLQGERPQHF
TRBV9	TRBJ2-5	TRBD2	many	TGTGCCAGCAGCCTCGGACCTAGCGGGAGTGGAGAGACCCAGTACTTC	CASSLGPSGSGETQYF
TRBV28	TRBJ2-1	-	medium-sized	TGTGCCAGCCGCCTGGGCTCCGGCGAGTACAATGAGCAGTTCTTC	CASRLGSGEYNEQFF
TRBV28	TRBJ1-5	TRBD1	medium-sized	TGTGCCAGCAGTTTAGGACAGGGGGCTAATCAGCCCCAGCATTTT	CASSLGQGANQPQHF
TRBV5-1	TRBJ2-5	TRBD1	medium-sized	TGCGCCAGCAGCTTCCCAGGGGGCGAGACCCAGTACTTC	CASSFPGGETQYF
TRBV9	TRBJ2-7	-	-	TGTGCCAGCAGCGTAGGTTCGGGGGTGAGCAACGAGCAGTACTTC	CASSVGSGVSNEQYF
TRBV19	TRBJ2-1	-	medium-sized	TGTGCCAGTAGTAAGACTCCTTACAATGAGCAGTTCTTC	CASSKTPYNEQFF
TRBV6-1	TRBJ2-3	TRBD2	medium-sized	TGTGCCACCAGTATGGCGGGAGAAGCAGATACGCAGTATTTT	CATSMAGEADTQYF
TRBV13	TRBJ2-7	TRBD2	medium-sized	TGTGCCAGCAGCCCCAGCGGGAGAGGCGGCTACGAGCAGTACTTC	CASSPSGRGGYEQYF
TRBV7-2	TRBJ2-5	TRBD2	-	TGTGCCAGCAGCCCCCGACCCATACAACGGGGGGTTACTATTGCGGGAAGAGAGACCCAGTACTTC	CASSPRPIQRGVTIAGRETQYF
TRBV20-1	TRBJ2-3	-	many	TGCAGTGCTACCCCTCTTCTGCGGGTAGGCACAGATACGCAGTATTTT	CSATPLLRVGTDTQYF